These 2 T cell receptor beta chains originate from one sample sequenced in a study of blood T cell repertoires in COVID-19. The assay was immunoSEQ multiplex PCR, and TCRdb's table has in-frame clones only and misses some. The sample includes about 67,000 clones, roughly nine tenths of them seen just once. Sequences were obtained from peripheral blood. The source is a man aged 50-60 years with active COVID-19.

This clone has just a few counts. This chain connects TRBV19 to TRBJ2-3; D not resolved. Germline-derived CDR1 and CDR2 are LNHDA and SQIVND (reference sequence). The CDR3 length is 14 residues. Trimming shortened V by 8 bases and J by 0 bases, and 12 bases separated the two germline ends. The CDR3 nucleotides read TGTGCCAGTGCCACCGAAACTAGCACAGATACGCAGTATTTT. Amino acids: CASATETSTDTQYF.

Written as DNA, the CDR3 is TGTGCCAGTAGTCGGGACAGGCCCAAAAATAGCAATCAGCCCCAGCATTTT. It codes for CASSRDRPKNSNQPQHF. The chain is built from TRBV19 and TRBJ1-5; 8 nucleotides line up with TRBD1. Germline loops: CDR1 LNHDA, CDR2 SQIVND (reference sequence). V shed 5 bases, J shed 0 bases, and the junction held 9 bases outside the gene matches. This CDR3 is built from 17 residues.